The 24 T cell receptor beta chains listed next were all sequenced from one sample in a study of identical twins. One entry per CDR3 protein, called by TCRdb with MiXCR from the 5' RACE reads. Among 500,000 or so distinct CDR3 sequences listed, 11% to 15% were seen once. The same sample was also studied in work on yellow fever vaccine responses in identical twins.

The source material was CD4+ T cells sorted from blood. These receptors originate from a woman under 30 in good health.

This chain links TRBV19 with TRBJ1-1; D possibly corresponds to TRBD1 (5 bases). CDR1 is LNHDA, CDR2 SQIVND, per germline (reference sequence). The CDR3 extends over 12 amino acids. Deletions cut 10 bases from V and 4 bases from J, with 13 bases between. CDR3 nucleotides: TGTGCCACCTTCCTAGGGGCCACTGAAGCTTTCTTT. Encoded protein: CATFLGATEAFF.

This chain's CDR3 is CASSSRMVGYNEQFF. The CDR3 DNA reads TGTGCCAGCAGTTCGAGAATGGTGGGGTACAATGAGCAGTTCTTC. The gene calls are TRBV27 and TRBJ2-1; D is unresolved. The CDR3 runs 15 residues. Trimming shortened V by 4 bases and J by 4 bases, and 14 bases separated the two germline ends. Germline V lookup: CDR1 MNHEY, CDR2 SMNVEV (reference sequence).

This clonotype has a handful of counts. This rearrangement joins TRBV6-4 to TRBJ2-1, with 12 bases that match TRBD2. Germline assignment: CDR1 MRHNA and CDR2 SNTAGT. V gave up 4 bases and J gave up 1 base; unmatched junction bases: 5. The CDR3 contains 17 residues. CDR3 DNA: TGTGCCAGCAGTGTTCTAGCGGGGGGGCTATCCTACAATGAGCAGTTCTTC. Translated, it gives CASSVLAGGLSYNEQFF.

This clonotype appeared many times. The chain uses TRBV6-1 and TRBJ2-3; 10 nucleotides match TRBD1. From germline, CDR1 is MNHNS and CDR2 SASEGT. The length of the CDR3 is 16 residues. The V gene end was trimmed by 6 bases and the J gene end by 3 bases; junction bases not matched to a gene: 9. This CDR3 reads CASSRTDRGQTDTQYF. The DNA for the CDR3 is TGTGCCAGCAGCCGAACCGACAGGGGGCAGACAGATACGCAGTATTTT.

The chain joins TRBV20-1 to TRBJ2-5; D possibly corresponds to TRBD1 (6 bases). V shed 5 bases and J shed 4 bases, with 14 bases lying between them. Looked up from germline, CDR1 is DFQATT and CDR2 is SNEGSKA (reference sequence). This CDR3 has 13 amino acids. The CDR3 nucleotides read TGCAGTGCTGCACAGGGTCCGGGAGAGACCCAGTACTTC. Translated: CSAAQGPGETQYF.

This clonotype came up a few times. The chain uses TRBV12-3 or TRBV12-4 and TRBJ2-2, with 8 bases identical to TRBD1. J lost 5 bases, V lost 4 bases, and 12 bases had no gene match. CDR3 size: 17 residues. CDR3 nucleotides: TGTGCCAGCAGTTCCCCCTCAGGGGGCCTGGTTACCGGGGAGCTGTTTTTT. This translates into CASSSPSGGLVTGELFF.

This clonotype was picked up a small number of times. The chain has TRBV7-9 and TRBJ2-3; D tentatively reads TRBD1 or TRBD2 (5 bases each). Germline V gene data show CDR1 as SEHNR and CDR2 as FQNEAQ (reference sequence). Trimming pared 5 bases from V and 0 bases from J, leaving 15 bases between. This CDR3 contains 16 residues. CDR3 nucleotide sequence: TGTGCCAGCAGCCGACAGAGGGCAATAAGCACAGATACGCAGTATTTT. This codes for CASSRQRAISTDTQYF.

The chain joins TRBV28 to TRBJ2-5; perhaps TRBD1 as D (6 bases). Germline values: CDR1 MDHEN, CDR2 SYDVKM. Trimming removed 5 bases from V and 1 base from J, with 11 bases in between. This CDR3 has 14 amino acids. The CDR3 is CASSTQGFQETQYF. In nucleotides, the CDR3 is TGTGCCAGCAGTACCCAGGGGTTCCAAGAGACCCAGTACTTC.

This clonotype was found a few times. The chain is built from TRBV6-5 and TRBJ2-1; TRBD2 matches 10 bases. The CDR3 covers 15 residues. Trimming removed 2 bases from V and 6 bases from J; junction bases left unmatched: 4. Germline values: CDR1 MNHEY, CDR2 SVGAGI. DNA of the CDR3: TGTGCCAGCAGTTACCAGCGGGAGGGCCGCAATGAGCAGTTCTTC. Encoded protein: CASSYQREGRNEQFF.

The gene calls are TRBV5-1 and TRBJ2-7, with D uncertain. The ends were cut back, 1 base at V and 5 bases at J, with 10 bases in the middle. Per the germline V gene, CDR1 is SGHRS and CDR2 is YFSETQ. The CDR3 spans 13 residues. The CDR3 DNA follows: TGCGCCAGCAGCTTGCTTGTCTCGGACGAGCAGTACTTC. Residues: CASSLLVSDEQYF.

This clonotype was counted between two and nine times. This rearrangement joins TRBV6-1 to TRBJ2-7, with a tentative D call TRBD1 (5 bases). In germline, CDR1 is MNHNS, CDR2 SASEGT. V was pared by 6 bases and J by 1 base, with 13 bases between. The length of the CDR3 is 14 residues. CDR3 DNA sequence: TGTGCCAGCAGGAAAGGGCAGGGATCCTACGAGCAGTACTTC. Its translation is CASRKGQGSYEQYF.

The gene calls are TRBV7-9 and TRBJ2-5, with TRBD2 matching over 9 bases. The CDR3 extends over 16 amino acids. The V gene end was trimmed by 9 bases and the J gene end by 1 base; junction bases not matched to a gene: 12. Germline lookup yields CDR1 SEHNR and CDR2 FQNEAQ (reference sequence). The CDR3 DNA reads as TGTGCCAGTTCCTTGCGGACTAGCGATACCCAAGAGACCCAGTACTTC. The encoded protein is CASSLRTSDTQETQYF.

This clonotype appeared a few times. The chain joins TRBV5-1 to TRBJ2-3; TRBD1 agrees at 11 bases. CDR3 length equals 16 residues. Germline V gene lookup returns CDR1 SGHRS and CDR2 YFSETQ. With 4 bases clipped from V and 6 bases from J, the junction kept 10 bases outside the gene matches. CDR3 DNA sequence: TGCGCCAGCAGCCGTACCGGGACAGGGGGAATCGATACGCAGTATTTT. It encodes CASSRTGTGGIDTQYF.

This clonotype was seen a single time. The chain links TRBV6-1 to TRBJ2-3; perhaps D is TRBD1 or TRBD2 (5 bases each). The CDR3 is 15 amino acids. Looked up from germline, CDR1 is MNHNS and CDR2 is SASEGT. The germline V and J ends were trimmed by 7 bases and 2 bases, with 16 bases remaining between them. The DNA of the CDR3 is TGTGCCAGCACCAAAGGTGGGGGTAACACAGATACGCAGTATTTT. This codes for CASTKGGGNTDTQYF.

The chain has TRBV2 and TRBJ1-5, with D uncertain. CDR3 length: 15 residues. Trimming took 4 bases from V and 1 from J, leaving 11 bases between them. Germline values: CDR1 SNHLY, CDR2 FYNNEI. The CDR3 coding sequence is TGTGCCAGCAGTGGCGGAGCGGGGAGCAATCAGCCCCAGCATTTT. Translation: CASSGGAGSNQPQHF.

This clonotype was counted between two and nine times. The J gene is TRBJ1-2, the V gene TRBV28, with D maybe TRBD1 (5 bases). Germline CDR1 is MDHEN and CDR2 is SYDVKM. Trimming stripped 5 bases from V and 8 bases from J, with 21 bases between. The CDR3 is made up of 15 amino acids. The CDR3, as DNA: TGTGCCAGCAGTCCATTATTAATTGGGGGGGGAGGCTACACCTTC. It translates to CASSPLLIGGGGYTF.

The chain couples TRBV14 to TRBJ2-7; D not resolved. The CDR3 length is 15 residues. Trimming took off 1 base at V and 3 bases at J, with 13 bases between the two ends. Germline values: CDR1 SGHDN, CDR2 FVKESK. CDR3 coding DNA: TGTGCCAGCAGCCAAGTAGGCCAGTTATACTACGAGCAGTACTTC. It codes for CASSQVGQLYYEQYF.

This clonotype came up a few times. The chain has TRBV10-1 and TRBJ2-3; 7 nucleotides match TRBD1. CDR3 size: 13 residues. CDR1 is WNHNN, CDR2 SYGVQD, per germline (reference sequence). Losses at the gene ends were 7 bases for V and 0 bases for J; bases not matched to a gene: 1. DNA for the CDR3: TGCGCCAGCAAGGGGGCTAGCACAGATACGCAGTATTTT. Translation: CASKGASTDTQYF.

This clonotype has just a few counts. The J gene is TRBJ2-3, the V gene TRBV20-1; 7 nucleotides agree with TRBD1. The junction had 8 bases not matched to a gene; V was cut back by 5 bases and J by 3 bases. The CDR3 spans 14 residues. Germline CDR1 and CDR2: DFQATT and SNEGSKA (reference sequence). The chain's CDR3 is CSAPRPGGTDTQYF. CDR3 DNA: TGCAGTGCTCCCCGGCCAGGGGGAACAGATACGCAGTATTTT.

The chain couples TRBV27 to TRBJ2-2, with 11 positions matching TRBD2. This CDR3 has 16 amino acids. CDR1 is MNHEY, CDR2 SMNVEV, per germline (reference sequence). V shed 3 bases and J 3 bases; nucleotides not matched to a gene: 3. The CDR3 sequence is CASSFLLAGDTGELFF. CDR3 nucleotides: TGTGCCAGCAGTTTCCTACTAGCGGGAGACACCGGGGAGCTGTTTTTT.

This clonotype was counted many times. The J gene is TRBJ2-4, the V gene TRBV15, with 9 bases identical to TRBD1. Trimming took 0 bases from V and 3 from J; bases not matched to a gene: 6. The CDR3 loop spans 17 amino acids. Germline V gene lookup returns CDR1 LNHNV and CDR2 YYDKDF (reference sequence). CDR3: CATSRDRGQGGKNIQYF. For the CDR3, the DNA is TGTGCCACCAGCAGAGATAGGGGACAGGGCGGCAAAAACATTCAGTACTTC.

This clonotype was recorded a few times. The chain links TRBV29-1 to TRBJ2-7; 9 nucleotides agree with TRBD1. V lost 4 bases and J lost 6; bases outside the gene matches: 10. Germline CDR1 SQVTM, CDR2 ANQGSEA. This CDR3 has 14 residues. The CDR3 DNA is TGCAGCGTTGGGTTGACAGGGGGTTTGGGCGAGCAGTACTTC. It encodes CSVGLTGGLGEQYF.

This clonotype was counted between two and nine times. The V gene is TRBV7-9, the J gene TRBJ2-1; 8 bases are shared with TRBD1. CDR1 and CDR2 (germline): SEHNR, FQNEAQ (reference sequence). The ends lost 6 bases at V and 4 bases at J; junction bases unmatched: 8. This CDR3 comprises 15 residues. This CDR3 is CASREGQANYNEQFF. The CDR3 nucleotides are TGTGCCAGCAGGGAGGGACAGGCAAATTACAATGAGCAGTTCTTC.

This rearrangement joins TRBV6-5 to TRBJ1-2; D gene ambiguous. The CDR3 extends over 13 amino acids. V was clipped by 3 bases and J by 4 bases, with 9 bases between them. Germline CDR1 MNHEY, CDR2 SVGAGI. In DNA form, the CDR3 reads TGTGCCAGCAGTTATAGCGGGTCCTATGGCTACACCTTC. It is translated as CASSYSGSYGYTF.